The subject of this entry is one T cell receptor beta chain. Its antigen is unidentified. Germline CDR1 SGDLS, CDR2 YYNGEE. The CDR3 loop spans 15 amino acids. Between the trimmed V and J ends, which lost 4 bases and 5 bases, there was a span of 15 bases. Indicated time point: baseline pretreatment blood. Noted treatment: 15 Gy SBRT to primary tumor, nephrectomy 4 weeks later. After SBRT, blood was collected at 2 and 4 weeks, plus baseline. This renal cell carcinoma was of the clear cell type. The data were obtained in a study of radiation and T cells in renal cell carcinoma. The table came from immunoSEQ multiplex PCR; TCRdb's copy has only in-frame clones and leaves some out. This table holds 130,000 or so clones, roughly 85% found once. Study results and caveats: Without pretreatment biopsies, baseline tumor clonotype presence was undetermined. From baseline, blood top tumor clonotypes peaked at 2 weeks post-radiation.

Sequences were derived from blood, sampled from a patient whose treatment included radiotherapy and nephrectomy. The sequence came from a woman aged 45-60 years with renal cell carcinoma. The chain links TRBV9 to TRBJ1-4; D is perhaps TRBD1 (6 bases). The CDR3 DNA sequence: TGTGCCAGCAGCCCTCTCGGGGGCGGGAATGAAAAACTGTTTTTT. Its protein product is CASSPLGGGNEKLFF.